This T cell receptor beta chain was captured by sequencing in a study of blood T cells in healthy people across ages. The CDR3 sequence is 16 residues long. The V end lost 4 bases, the J end lost 0 bases, and 14 bases lay between the germline ends. PCR was performed a second time for about 6 to 11 cycles using a sample-barcoded 5' primer and a J-beta primer mix. TCRdb itself ran the 5' RACE reads through MiXCR, one entry per CDR3 protein. The sample shows roughly 800,000 distinct CDR3 sequences, about 48% of them seen only once. The sequenced sample was blood. The chain couples TRBV12-3 or TRBV12-4 to TRBJ2-3, with D possibly being TRBD1 (6 bases). The clonotype originates from a man older than 75 in good health. CDR3 in amino acids: CASSSRRTVSTDTQYF. The CDR3, as DNA: TGTGCCAGCAGTTCCAGACGGACAGTCAGCACAGATACGCAGTATTTT.